This T cell receptor beta chain was sequenced for a study of blood T cell repertoires in COVID-19. Study-wide background: COVID-19 samples from acute and convalescent phases originated in the United States, Italy and Spain. Nucleic acid was either cDNA or gDNA, and it came from T cells, B-cell-depleted T cells, or PBMCs.

Per the study methods: Estimates of nucleated cell counts were drawn from the amplification of reference gene primers. Here immunoSEQ multiplex PCR was the method, and the copy in TCRdb shows in-frame clones only, minus some. That table is the source of V, J and clone size, and D and trimming were worked out from the DNA. This sample carries under 80,000 clones, around 90% of them seen once, and the ten largest clones take roughly 6.3%. This CDR3 has 14 residues. Germline CDR1 MGHDK, CDR2 SYGVNS. V was trimmed by 2 bases and J by 10 bases, leaving 15 bases between them. The source is a woman older than 75 with active COVID-19. Specimen: peripheral blood. The rearrangement uses TRBV25-1 and TRBJ2-1, with D maybe TRBD2 (6 bases). CDR3 sequence reads: CASSETGTWGEQFF. The CDR3 DNA follows: TGTGCCAGCAGTGAAACCGGGACTTGGGGAGAGCAGTTCTTC.